Sequencing of this TCR beta chain was carried out in a study of CD8+CD57+ T cells in acquired aplastic anemia. Study at large: The sorted CD4+ and CD8+ cells yielded an average around 3.2 ug of DNA. Healthy donor sequencing depth: 8.5 million to 10.8 million CD4+, some 11 million CD8+ reads.

Both TCR beta VDJ combination and CDR3 sequence profiling were carried out. Genomic DNA was the template for this profiling. TCRdb re-called the reads with MiXCR, one entry per CDR3 protein. The table lists about 220,000 distinct CDR3 sequences, roughly 33% of them singletons. Germline lookup yields CDR1 DFQATT and CDR2 SNEGSKA (reference sequence). CDR3 size: 15 residues. A note on this clonotype: The antigen remains unidentified. The germline gene is not matched at one end of the junction; a read error may be the cause.

Notes on the study in general: Common to patients and controls were around 30 CD8+ CDR3 sequences.

The genes are TRBV20-1 and TRBJ1-4; D might be TRBD1 (5 bases). This TCR came from a human donor in good health, serving as a control. Sequencing used sorted CD4+, CD8+, or CD8+CD57+ T cells (not recorded which) from PBMCs. CDR3: CSTRALAGTNEKLFF. CDR3 nucleotides: TGCAGTACTAGAGCTCTGGCAGGGACTAATGAAAAACTGTTTTTT.